These T cell receptor beta chains were read from a single sample in a study of cytomegalovirus exposure and HLA in healthy donors. Using immunoSEQ multiplex PCR, the repertoire was profiled, and TCRdb retains in-frame clones only, with some absent. The table has 110,000 to 150,000 clones, about 64% seen once; the top ten hold roughly 4%. The sequencing input was PBMCs. The receptors come from a man aged 55 to 70 in good health and CMV-seronegative. Each CDR3 is given with its conserved first and last residue. The D gene is left open where the match is weak. Where a row states a size, it is once, few, many or the class of an expanded clone; other rows omit it.

TRBJ2-5 | TRBD2 | . | TRBV4-1 | CASSQEGASGGRETQYF | TGCGCCAGCAGCCAAGAGGGGGCTAGCGGGGGTAGGGAGACCCAGTACTTC
TRBJ2-2 | TRBD2 | . | TRBV19 | CASSIAAAGVTGGELFF | TGTGCCAGTAGTATAGCAGCAGCGGGAGTTACTGGCGGGGAGCTGTTTTTT
TRBJ1-2 | . | . | TRBV29-1 | CSVEERETGYTF | TGCAGCGTTGAGGAAAGGGAGACTGGCTACACCTTC
TRBJ2-1 | TRBD2 | few | TRBV5-1 | CASSGRLTYNEQFF | TGCGCCAGCTCCGGGAGGCTTACCTACAATGAGCAGTTCTTC
TRBJ2-4 | TRBD2 | . | TRBV4-2 | CASSQEGLAGAKNIQYF | TGTGCCAGCAGCCAAGAGGGACTAGCGGGAGCCAAAAACATTCAGTACTTC
TRBJ2-1 | . | once | TRBV28 | CASSSLGTSTWFGGSYNEQFF | TGTGCCAGCAGCTCGCTCGGGACGAGTACTTGGTTTGGGGGGAGCTACAATGAGCAGTTCTTC
TRBJ2-1 | TRBD2 | . | TRBV5-1 | CASSLELAGYNEQFF | TGCGCCAGCAGCTTGGAACTAGCGGGTTACAATGAGCAGTTCTTC
TRBJ2-1 | TRBD2 | . | TRBV18 | CASSPPRLAASEAYNEQFF | TGTGCCAGCTCACCACCCCGGCTAGCGGCTAGCGAGGCTTACAATGAGCAGTTCTTC
TRBJ1-2 | . | . | TRBV7-8 | CASSPSGNRGSGYTF | TGTGCCAGCAGCCCTTCGGGGAACCGGGGGAGCGGCTACACCTTC
TRBJ2-5 | TRBD1 | . | TRBV7-2 | CASSWGQGANGETQYF | TGTGCCAGCAGCTGGGGACAGGGGGCGAATGGAGAGACCCAGTACTTC
TRBJ2-4 | TRBD1 | . | TRBV5-6 | CASSGRTGGKNIQYF | TGTGCCAGCAGCGGCCGGACAGGGGGCAAAAACATTCAGTACTTC
TRBJ2-3 | TRBD1 | once | TRBV15 | CATSRDREGTDTQYF | TGTGCCACCAGCAGGGACAGGGAAGGCACAGATACGCAGTATTTT
TRBJ2-7 | . | . | TRBV15 | CATSRERSGYEQYF | TGTGCCACCAGCAGGGAGCGGAGTGGTTACGAGCAGTACTTC
TRBJ1-4 | . | . | TRBV7-2 | CASSVMTGENEKLFF | TGTGCCAGCAGCGTCATGACAGGAGAGAATGAAAAACTGTTTTTT
TRBJ1-1 | TRBD1 | . | TRBV19 | CASSIFGKGAVTEAFF | TGTGCCAGTAGTATCTTCGGTAAGGGGGCCGTCACTGAAGCTTTCTTT
TRBJ2-3 | TRBD2 | . | TRBV27 | CASSRLAGGSDTQYF | TGTGCCAGCAGCCGACTAGCGGGAGGGTCAGATACGCAGTATTTT
TRBJ2-3 | . | . | TRBV7-3 | CASSLEPASTDTQYF | TGTGCCAGCAGCTTAGAGCCAGCGAGCACAGATACGCAGTATTTT
TRBJ1-1 | . | . | TRBV25-1 | CASSDRDTEAFF | TGTGCCAGCAGTGACAGGGACACTGAAGCTTTCTTT
TRBJ2-1 | TRBD2 | . | TRBV11-2 | CASEGLAGSVQFF | TGTGCCAGCGAGGGACTAGCGGGGTCTGTTCAGTTCTTC
TRBJ1-2 | . | . | TRBV12-5 | CASGVRTDQNRYTF | TGTGCTAGTGGTGTACGGACAGACCAAAACCGCTACACCTTC
TRBJ1-1 | TRBD1 | few | TRBV13 | CASSALNPHPGQGKTEAFF | TGTGCCAGCAGCGCCCTAAACCCGCATCCGGGACAGGGGAAAACTGAAGCTTTCTTT
TRBJ2-7 | . | . | TRBV30 | CAWRQGNNYEQYF | TGTGCCTGGAGACAGGGCAACAACTACGAGCAGTACTTC
TRBJ2-7 | TRBD1 | . | TRBV7-8 | CASRGGRLQGSSYEQYF | TGTGCCAGCAGGGGTGGCCGTCTACAGGGGAGCTCCTACGAGCAGTACTTC
TRBJ2-3 | TRBD2 | . | TRBV19 | CASSLRLAGTDTQYF | TGTGCCAGTAGCCTACGACTAGCGGGCACAGATACGCAGTATTTT
TRBJ1-2 | . | . | TRBV5-1 | CASSLGQGISYGYTF | TGCGCCAGCAGCTTGGGGCAGGGAATCAGCTATGGCTACACCTTC
TRBJ2-1 | TRBD2 | few | TRBV5-1 | CASSFTAGDGNEQFF | TGCGCCAGCAGCTTTACAGCGGGAGACGGGAATGAGCAGTTCTTC
TRBJ2-7 | . | . | TRBV6-1 | CASTRVRGKDEQYF | TGTGCCAGCACCAGAGTCAGGGGTAAGGACGAGCAGTACTTC
TRBJ2-4 | . | . | TRBV6-5 | CASSQVGLAKNIQYF | TGTGCCAGCAGTCAAGTTGGGCTAGCCAAAAACATTCAGTACTTC
TRBJ2-1 | TRBD2 | . | TRBV7-2 | CASSDRAGGLNEQFF | TGTGCCAGCAGCGATCGAGCGGGAGGCCTCAATGAGCAGTTCTTC
TRBJ2-7 | TRBD1 | . | TRBV29-1 | CSVAPDRGHYEQYF | TGCAGCGTTGCCCCGGACAGGGGGCACTACGAGCAGTACTTC
TRBJ2-4 | TRBD1 | . | TRBV27 | CASSTPGTGGVGIQYF | TGTGCCAGCAGCACCCCGGGGACAGGGGGCGTTGGCATTCAGTACTTC
TRBJ1-2 | . | . | TRBV5-4 | CASSSRTGKIDGYTF | TGTGCCAGCAGCTCTCGAACAGGGAAGATCGATGGCTACACCTTC
TRBJ2-3 | . | . | TRBV5-1 | CASSLPSTDTQYF | TGCGCCAGCAGCTTGCCTAGCACAGATACGCAGTATTTT
TRBJ1-1 | . | . | TRBV6-5 | CASSYSGTYSEAFF | TGTGCCAGCAGTTACTCAGGGACTTACTCCGAAGCTTTCTTT
TRBJ2-1 | TRBD1 | few | TRBV4-2 | CASSQGTGTGRVF | TGTGCCAGCAGCCAGGGAACCGGGACAGGGAGGGTCTTC
TRBJ2-6 | . | . | TRBV5-6 | CASSSGSNAITGANVLTF | TGTGCCAGCAGCTCGGGTTCCAACGCCATCACTGGGGCCAACGTCCTGACTTTC
TRBJ2-3 | . | . | TRBV27 | CASSLRGVSTDTQYF | TGTGCCAGCAGTTTACGAGGCGTTAGCACAGATACGCAGTATTTT
TRBJ2-2 | TRBD2 | . | TRBV5-6 | CASSLYAGGGTGELFF | TGTGCCAGCAGCTTGTATGCGGGAGGGGGCACCGGGGAGCTGTTTTTT
TRBJ1-5 | . | . | TRBV28 | CASSLWQGGGNQPQHF | TGTGCCAGCAGTTTATGGCAGGGAGGTGGTAATCAGCCCCAGCATTTT
TRBJ2-7 | . | few | TRBV11-1 | CASSRSGLEQYF | TGTGCCAGCAGCCGGAGTGGTCTCGAGCAGTACTTC
TRBJ2-7 | TRBD1 | . | TRBV28 | CASSPTGPSYEQYF | TGTGCCAGCAGTCCGACAGGGCCTTCCTACGAGCAGTACTTC
TRBJ2-7 | TRBD1 | . | TRBV5-1 | CASSLATGTGGYEQYF | TGCGCCAGCAGCTTGGCCACCGGGACAGGGGGATACGAGCAGTACTTC